What follows describes a single T cell receptor beta chain. The CDR3 runs to 13 residues. CDR1 LNHDA and CDR2 SQIVND come from the germline V gene (reference sequence). The V gene end was trimmed by 7 bases and the J gene end by 5 bases; junction bases not matched to a gene: 6. The sample comes from a study of shared clonotypes between healthy human individuals. CD45RO-negative CD8 cells positively selected for CCR7 made up the naive population, which excluded terminally differentiated effector memory CD45RA+ cells. Genomic DNA of every subset was divided equally among multiple immunoSEQ plates. Template for every sorted-subset replicate PCR totaled about 200 ng DNA, 25,000 to 30,000 T cell genomes. Original data processing: With immunoSEQ giving junction-only sequences and no quality scores, filtering differed. TCRdb's table, derived via immunoSEQ multiplex PCR, lists solely in-frame clones and lacks some. V, J and clone size are those of that table, while D and trimming were read from the DNA. The sample has about 2.2 million clones, about 94% seen once.

The rearrangement joins TRBV19 to TRBJ1-1; 8 nucleotides agree with TRBD1. The sequence was obtained from a man aged 18 to 30 in good health. Some clones in this sample may be carry-over from other donors' samples. Source material: naive CD8+ T cells from PBMCs. Written as DNA, the CDR3 is TGTGCCAGTACCGCAGGGGGCCTGACTGAAGCTTTCTTT. Amino acid sequence: CASTAGGLTEAFF.